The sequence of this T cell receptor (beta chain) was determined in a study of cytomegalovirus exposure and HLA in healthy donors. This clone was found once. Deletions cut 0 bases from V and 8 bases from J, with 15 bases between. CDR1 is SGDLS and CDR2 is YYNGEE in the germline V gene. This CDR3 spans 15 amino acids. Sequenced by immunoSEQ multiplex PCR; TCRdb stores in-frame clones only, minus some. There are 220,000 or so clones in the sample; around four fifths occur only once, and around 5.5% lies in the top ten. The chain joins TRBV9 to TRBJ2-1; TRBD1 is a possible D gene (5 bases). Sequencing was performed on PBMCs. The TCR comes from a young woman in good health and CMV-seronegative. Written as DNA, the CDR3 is TGTGCCAGCAGCGTAGAGGGCAGGCAGGGCGATGAGCAGTTCTTC. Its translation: CASSVEGRQGDEQFF.